The rows below give T cell receptor beta chains drawn from one sample of a study of response to subunit inactivated influenza vaccine. TCRdb re-called the RT-PCR reads with MiXCR, one entry per CDR3 protein. The sample holds fewer than 700,000 distinct CDR3 sequences; approximately 13% are singletons and the top ten take around 13%. This sample comprised PBMCs from blood, obtained roughly 45 days after vaccination. These TCRs come from a man over 45 who received an inactivated influenza vaccine. CDR3s include the opening cysteine and the closing phenylalanine or tryptophan. Fields, in order: V gene, CDR3 length, J gene, D gene, clone size, CDR3 protein, CDR3 DNA. The D gene is left open where the match is weak. The size of a clone is reported for some rows only, either as once, few or many, or as a class for expanded clones.

TRBV11-3,16,TRBJ2-1,TRBD2,NA,CASSQRTSGGNNEQFF,TGTGCCAGCAGCCAACGGACTAGCGGGGGAAACAATGAGCAGTTCTTC
TRBV4-1,14,TRBJ2-1,NA,few,CASSQAGTYNEQFF,TGCGCCAGCAGCCAGGCCGGGACTTACAATGAGCAGTTCTTC
TRBV11-2,14,TRBJ2-1,TRBD1,many,CASETRDRYNEQFF,TGTGCCAGCGAAACACGGGACAGGTACAATGAGCAGTTCTTC
TRBV11-2,17,TRBJ1-6,TRBD1,few,CASSLVFVGTGASPLHF,TGTGCCAGCAGCTTAGTCTTCGTGGGGACAGGAGCGTCACCCCTCCACTTT
TRBV11-2,16,TRBJ2-5,TRBD2,many,CASSLGLAGERETQYF,TGTGCCAGCAGCTTAGGTCTAGCGGGAGAGCGAGAGACCCAGTACTTC
TRBV7-9,14,TRBJ2-7,TRBD1,NA,CASSSRQGSNEQYF,TGTGCCAGCAGCTCCCGACAGGGGTCGAACGAGCAGTACTTC
TRBV20-1,16,TRBJ2-3,TRBD2,few,CSGRPGLADPRDTQYF,TGCAGTGGGCGACCGGGACTAGCGGACCCTCGAGATACGCAGTATTTT
TRBV5-1,15,TRBJ1-4,TRBD1,NA,CASSSTGTGNEKLFF,TGCGCCAGCAGCTCAACCGGGACAGGGAATGAAAAACTGTTTTTT
TRBV5-5,16,TRBJ2-6,NA,few,CASSRQQGAGANVLTF,TGTGCCAGCAGCAGACAGCAGGGTGCTGGGGCCAACGTCCTGACTTTC
TRBV5-1,15,TRBJ1-1,TRBD1,many,CASSLDQGASTEAFF,TGCGCCAGCAGCTTAGACCAGGGGGCGTCCACTGAAGCTTTCTTT
TRBV24-1,14,TRBJ2-1,NA,NA,CATSGLDGGNEQFF,TGTGCCACCAGTGGACTGGACGGGGGCAATGAGCAGTTCTTC
TRBV20-1,13,TRBJ1-1,NA,few,CSARVRARGEAFF,TGCAGTGCTAGAGTCAGGGCCCGGGGTGAAGCTTTCTTT
TRBV28,15,TRBJ2-4,NA,few,CASSLGARVKNIQYF,TGTGCCAGCAGTTTAGGGGCACGGGTCAAAAACATTCAGTACTTC
TRBV5-1,15,TRBJ2-3,NA,once,CASSLVVGGADTQYF,TGCGCCAGCAGCTTGGTCGTGGGGGGCGCTGATACGCAGTATTTT
TRBV12-3/TRBV12-4,15,TRBJ1-5,NA,NA,CASSSEDYSNQPQHF,TGTGCCAGCAGTTCAGAGGATTATAGCAATCAGCCCCAGCATTTT
TRBV20-1,14,TRBJ2-7,TRBD1,few,CSARTDRGSYEQYF,TGCAGTGCCAGAACGGACAGGGGCTCCTACGAGCAGTACTTC
TRBV20-1,14,TRBJ2-7,TRBD2,NA,CSAMGGRSPYEQYF,TGCAGTGCTATGGGCGGGAGGTCGCCCTACGAGCAGTACTTC
TRBV12-3/TRBV12-4,14,TRBJ2-2,NA,few,CASRGIRESGELFF,TGTGCCAGCAGAGGGATCAGGGAGTCCGGGGAGCTGTTTTTT
TRBV4-3,15,TRBJ2-3,NA,many,CASSQTHRFTDTQYF,TGCGCCAGCAGCCAGACCCACAGGTTCACAGATACGCAGTATTTT
TRBV15,12,TRBJ2-2,NA,NA,CATSRWGRELFF,TGTGCCACCAGCAGATGGGGTCGGGAGCTGTTTTTT
TRBV7-2,16,TRBJ2-1,NA,NA,CASSLRAALTNNEQFF,TGTGCCAGCAGCTTAAGGGCGGCGTTGACAAACAATGAGCAGTTCTTC
TRBV20-1,16,TRBJ2-1,TRBD2,many,CSAISGRPPRRDEQFF,TGCAGTGCTATTAGCGGGAGGCCCCCTAGAAGGGATGAGCAGTTCTTC
TRBV6-5,15,TRBJ2-7,NA,NA,CASSYSLDYSYEQYF,TGTGCCAGCAGTTACTCGCTTGATTACTCCTACGAGCAGTACTTC
TRBV29-1,14,TRBJ2-7,TRBD2,many,CSVALGRGSYEQYF,TGCAGCGTTGCATTAGGGAGGGGATCCTACGAGCAGTACTTC
TRBV12-3/TRBV12-4,11,TRBJ2-7,NA,many,CASSPGVEQYF,TGTGCCAGCAGCCCCGGCGTTGAGCAGTACTTC
TRBV12-5,12,TRBJ1-2,NA,NA,CASGSEVQGYTF,TGTGCTAGTGGTTCGGAGGTCCAAGGCTACACCTTC
TRBV7-9,16,TRBJ2-2,TRBD2,NA,CASSFGSGRDTGELFF,TGTGCCAGCAGCTTCGGATCAGGGAGGGACACCGGGGAGCTGTTTTTT
TRBV7-2,15,TRBJ2-1,TRBD1,NA,CASSLVQGAYNEQSF,TGTGCCAGCAGCTTAGTACAGGGGGCTTACAATGAGCAGTCCTTC
TRBV7-9,13,TRBJ2-7,NA,NA,CASSPGRHYEQYF,TGTGCCAGCAGCCCCGGACGGCACTACGAGCAGTACTTC